A selection of T cell receptor beta chains follows, all from one sample in a study of blood T cell repertoires in COVID-19. Only in-frame clones appear in the TCRdb table, and some are missing; sequencing was by immunoSEQ multiplex PCR. There are 55,000 to 75,000 clones in the sample; about 79% occur only once, and 28% lies in the top ten. Sequencing used peripheral blood. These receptors came from a man between 70 and 80 years old with acute or convalescent COVID-19. Each CDR3 is given with its conserved first and last residue. Fields, in order: clone size, V gene, D gene, J gene, CDR3 protein, CDR3 DNA. D genes are given only for firm matches. Size is omitted from some rows. Given values are once, few, many or a class for expanded clones.

>.|TRBV5-1|TRBD1|TRBJ1-2
CASSLSGQGYGYTF
TGCGCCAGCAGCTTAAGCGGACAGGGGTATGGCTACACCTTC
>once|TRBV11-2|.|TRBJ1-1
CASSLGGRAAVSRSTEAFF
TGTGCCAGCAGCTTAGGGGGGAGGGCGGCAGTAAGCAGGAGCACTGAAGCTTTCTTT
>.|TRBV15|.|TRBJ1-4
CATSRERSVATNEKLFF
TGTGCCACCAGCAGAGAGAGATCCGTGGCAACTAATGAAAAACTGTTTTTT
>.|TRBV28|TRBD2|TRBJ2-3
CASSLTGGGESTDTQYF
TGTGCCAGCAGTTTGACGGGGGGTGGAGAAAGCACAGATACGCAGTATTTT
>.|TRBV19|TRBD1|TRBJ1-2
CASSIRARGHNYGYTF
TGTGCCAGTAGTATACGGGCCAGGGGGCATAACTATGGCTACACCTTC
>.|TRBV4-2|.|TRBJ2-7
CASSPGTRSYEQYF
TGTGCCAGCAGCCCTGGGACTCGCTCCTACGAGCAGTACTTC
>.|TRBV7-2|.|TRBJ2-1
CASSLEEGSYNEQFF
TGTGCCAGCAGCTTAGAGGAGGGCTCCTACAATGAGCAGTTCTTC
>.|TRBV19|TRBD2|TRBJ2-5
CASSMGRGTSSRAQYF
TGTGCCAGTAGTATGGGCCGAGGGACTAGCTCAAGGGCTCAGTACTTC
>few|TRBV3-1/TRBV3-2|TRBD2|TRBJ2-2
CASSRSGSNTGELFF
TGTGCCAGCAGCCGTAGCGGGTCGAACACCGGGGAGCTGTTTTTT
>.|TRBV2|TRBD1|TRBJ1-2
CASTSDRGAANYGYTF
TGTGCCAGCACCTCGGACAGGGGGGCAGCTAACTATGGCTACACCTTC
>.|TRBV5-4|.|TRBJ1-2
CASSLRGVENYGYTF
TGTGCCAGCAGCTTGCGGGGGGTTGAAAACTATGGCTACACCTTC
>.|TRBV30|.|TRBJ1-1
CAWSTTWTEAFF
TGTGCCTGGAGTACAACCTGGACTGAAGCTTTCTTT
>.|TRBV24-1|TRBD1|TRBJ2-3
CATSDPGQMSTDTQYF
TGTGCCACCAGTGACCCGGGACAGATGAGCACAGATACGCAGTATTTT
>.|TRBV7-2|.|TRBJ2-7
CASSSGLSYYEQYF
TGTGCCAGCAGCTCGGGACTTTCCTACTACGAGCAGTACTTC
>few|TRBV5-4|.|TRBJ2-1
CASSLEQGGILSYNEQFF
TGTGCCAGCAGCTTGGAGCAGGGTGGGATCCTCTCCTACAATGAGCAGTTCTTC
>.|TRBV29-1|.|TRBJ2-1
CSVVTGVRNEQFF
TGCAGCGTCGTGACCGGGGTCCGGAATGAGCAGTTCTTC
>few|TRBV5-1|.|TRBJ1-2
CASSIQANYGYTF
TGCGCCAGCAGCATACAGGCTAACTATGGCTACACCTTC
>.|TRBV3-1/TRBV3-2|.|TRBJ2-7
CASSQGWTKNQEQYF
TGTGCCAGCAGCCAAGGTTGGACAAAAAACCAGGAGCAGTACTTC
>once|TRBV18|.|TRBJ2-2
CASSLPQGSTGELFF
TGTGCCAGCTCACTGCCCCAGGGAAGCACCGGGGAGCTGTTTTTT
>.|TRBV24-1|TRBD2|TRBJ2-3
CATSDLSGAYTDTQYF
TGTGCCACCAGTGATTTAAGCGGGGCGTACACAGATACGCAGTATTTT
>.|TRBV24-1|.|TRBJ2-1
CATSGPNEQFF
TGTGCCACCAGTGGGCCGAATGAGCAGTTCTTC
>.|TRBV7-3|.|TRBJ1-1
CASSQGSEAFF
TGTGCCAGCAGCCAGGGGTCTGAAGCTTTCTTT
>.|TRBV5-1|TRBD1|TRBJ2-1
CASSRDRGGNEQFF
TGCGCCAGCAGCCGGGACAGGGGCGGCAATGAGCAGTTCTTC
>.|TRBV30|.|TRBJ1-5
CAWSRDSNQPQHF
TGTGCCTGGAGTAGAGATAGCAATCAGCCCCAGCATTTT
>.|TRBV3-1/TRBV3-2|TRBD1|TRBJ1-4
CASSQTGTNEKLFF
TGTGCCAGCAGCCAGACAGGGACTAATGAAAAACTGTTTTTT
>once|TRBV6-2/TRBV6-3|TRBD2|TRBJ2-1
CASSSHLAGGPHNEQFF
TGTGCCAGCAGTTCCCATCTAGCGGGAGGGCCCCACAATGAGCAGTTCTTC